One sample yielded the 27 T cell receptor beta chains listed below, sequenced in a study of blood T cell repertoires in COVID-19. The protocol was immunoSEQ multiplex PCR, while the TCRdb copy is restricted to in-frame clones and leaves out a portion. The table lists 300,000 or so clones, 70% to 90% of them singletons. Specimen: PBMCs or T cells enriched from blood (not recorded which). All receptors come from a woman aged 40 to 50 with acute COVID-19.

This clone was detected only once. The CDR3 DNA is TGCAGCGCTCTCTTCCCACTTAGCAATCAGCCCCAGCATTTT. As protein: CSALFPLSNQPQHF. This rearrangement joins TRBV29-1 to TRBJ1-5; D not certain. From germline, CDR1 is SQVTM and CDR2 ANQGSEA. Trimming shortened V by 7 bases and J by 0 bases, and 13 bases separated the two germline ends. This CDR3 has 14 residues.

The chain carries TRBV27 and TRBJ1-2, with TRBD1 identical over 9 bases. The ends lost 5 bases at V and 4 bases at J; junction bases unmatched: 5. The CDR3 is made up of 14 amino acids. Germline V gene lookup returns CDR1 MNHEY and CDR2 SMNVEV (reference sequence). This CDR3 is CASSPGTGSYGYTF. CDR3 nucleotide sequence: TGTGCCAGCAGTCCCGGGACAGGGTCCTATGGCTACACCTTC.

V gene TRBV4-3 combines with J gene TRBJ1-2; D unresolved. The CDR3 runs to 14 residues. CDR1 LGHNA and CDR2 YSLEER come from the germline V gene. The ends were cut back, 3 bases at V and 3 bases at J, with 11 bases in the middle. The DNA of the CDR3 is TGCGCCAGCAGCCATGATGGGAGGGACTATGGCTACACCTTC. It is translated as CASSHDGRDYGYTF.

This clone was observed a handful of times. V usage is TRBV27 and J usage is TRBJ1-2; 11 bases align to TRBD1. V was clipped by 8 bases and J by 5 bases; unmatched bases: 4. Germline loops: CDR1 MNHEY, CDR2 SMNVEV (reference sequence). This CDR3 has 13 amino acids. CDR3 sequence reads: CASGTGGGYGYTF. The CDR3 DNA is TGTGCCAGCGGGACAGGGGGTGGGTATGGCTACACCTTC.

V is TRBV5-1 and J is TRBJ1-2; 9 nucleotides line up with TRBD1. The CDR3 spans 14 residues. V shed 3 bases and J 4 bases; nucleotides not matched to a gene: 4. Germline assignment: CDR1 SGHRS and CDR2 YFSETQ. CDR3 nucleotides: TGCGCCAGCAGCTCCACAGGGGGCGGCTATGGCTACACCTTC. This codes for CASSSTGGGYGYTF.

The chain has TRBV29-1 and TRBJ1-2; D call uncertain. This CDR3 has 12 residues. The germline CDR1 and CDR2 sequences are SQVTM and ANQGSEA. V shed 4 bases and J shed 8 bases, with 14 bases lying between them. In nucleotides, the CDR3 is TGCAGCGTTGGAGGTATGGTCGACGGCTACACCTTC. It is translated as CSVGGMVDGYTF.

CDR3 amino acids: CASSAFGQEIYNEQFF. In DNA form, the CDR3 reads TGCGCCAGCAGCGCCTTTGGGCAGGAAATCTACAATGAGCAGTTCTTC. This chain connects TRBV4-1 to TRBJ2-1; no clear D. Trimming cost V 5 bases and J 3 bases, with 17 bases left between them. CDR1 is MGHRA and CDR2 is YSYEKL in the germline V gene. The length of the CDR3 is 16 residues.

The genes are TRBV13 and TRBJ2-3; tentative D call: TRBD2 (6 bases). This CDR3 comprises 15 residues. Germline CDR1 PRHDT, CDR2 FYEKMQ (reference sequence). Trimming left V 4 bases short and J 3 bases short, with 14 bases between. CDR3 amino acids: CASSYRDFGTDTQYF. In nucleotides, the CDR3 is TGTGCCAGCAGCTACCGGGACTTCGGGACAGATACGCAGTATTTT.

The CDR3 nucleotides are TGTGCCAGCAGCGTAGGGTCCCAGGGGAATAATTCACCCCTCCACTTT. This gives the protein CASSVGSQGNNSPLHF. The genes are TRBV9 and TRBJ1-6; TRBD1 is a possible D gene (6 bases). The length of the CDR3 is 16 residues. CDR1 SGDLS and CDR2 YYNGEE come from the germline V gene. V was trimmed by 0 bases and J by 5 bases, leaving 12 bases between them.

This chain uses TRBV5-4 with TRBJ2-2; no clear D gene. The germline V gene encodes CDR1 SGHNT and CDR2 YYREEE (reference sequence). The germline V and J ends were trimmed by 0 bases and 5 bases, with 14 bases remaining between them. The CDR3 has 16 residues. As DNA, the CDR3 is TGTGCCAGCAGCTTGGGGAACTACTATGTGACCGGGGAGCTGTTTTTT. It translates to CASSLGNYYVTGELFF. The full variable domain, its missing parts supplied by reference TRBV5-4 and TRBJ2-2, is ETGVTQSPTHLIKTRGQQVTLRCSSQSGHNTVSWYQQALGQGPQFIFQYYREEENGRGNFPPRFSGLQFPNYSSELNVNALELDDSALYLCASSLGNYYVTGELFFGEGSRLTVL.

The V gene is TRBV29-1, the J gene TRBJ2-1; 12 bases align to TRBD2. Germline CDR1 is SQVTM and CDR2 is ANQGSEA. The CDR3 covers 14 residues. J gave up 9 bases and V 6 bases, and 9 bases lay outside the gene matches. This CDR3 reads CSVALAGGPGEQFF. As DNA, the CDR3 is TGCAGCGTGGCCCTAGCGGGAGGGCCTGGTGAGCAGTTCTTC.

The rearrangement links TRBV19 to TRBJ1-2; D is uncertain. V gave up 3 bases and J gave up 7 bases, with 18 bases separating them. Per germline, CDR1 LNHDA and CDR2 SQIVND (reference sequence). The CDR3 spans 15 residues. DNA of the CDR3: TGTGCCAGTAGTATCCACCGCCGCTTGGTGCGTGGCTACACCTTC. As protein: CASSIHRRLVRGYTF.

This clone appeared once. V usage is TRBV19 and J usage is TRBJ1-1, with 8 bases fitting TRBD1. This CDR3 is built from 13 residues. The junction had 2 bases not matched to a gene; V was cut back by 7 bases and J by 1 base. Germline lookup yields CDR1 LNHDA and CDR2 SQIVND (reference sequence). The CDR3 loop reads CASKTGGNTEAFF. CDR3 DNA: TGTGCCAGTAAAACAGGGGGGAACACTGAAGCTTTCTTT. Variable domain in full (rest from reference TRBV19 and TRBJ1-1): DGGITQSPKYLFRKEGQNVTLSCEQNLNHDAMYWYRQDPGQGLRLIYYSQIVNDFQKGDIAEGYSVSREKKESFPLTVTSAQKNPTAFYLCASKTGGNTEAFFGQGTRLTVV.

J is TRBJ1-5 and V is TRBV27; 8 bases fit TRBD1. CDR1 MNHEY and CDR2 SMNVEV come from the germline V gene (reference sequence). J was trimmed by 0 bases and V by 5 bases; bases with no gene match: 3. This CDR3 spans 15 amino acids. In DNA, the CDR3 is TGTGCCAGCAGTCGACAGGGGTATAGCAATCAGCCCCAGCATTTT. This gives the protein CASSRQGYSNQPQHF.

V is TRBV4-3 and J is TRBJ2-1; 8 bases agree with TRBD2. V was pared by 4 bases and J by 6 bases, with 5 bases of the junction left unmatched. Looked up from germline, CDR1 is LGHNA and CDR2 is YSLEER. The CDR3 length is 14 residues. The CDR3, as DNA: TGCGCCAGCAGCCTGGATAGCGGGGTCAATGAGCAGTTCTTC. It specifies CASSLDSGVNEQFF.

This chain joins TRBV6-1 and TRBJ2-7; TRBD2 agrees at 16 bases. Trimming took 2 bases from V and 7 from J; bases not matched to a gene: 14. The CDR3 runs 19 residues. Germline V gene data show CDR1 as MNHNS and CDR2 as SASEGT. CDR3: CASSEPRGSGLAGGREQYF. The DNA for the CDR3 is TGTGCCAGCAGTGAACCGAGGGGCTCGGGACTAGCGGGAGGGCGTGAGCAGTACTTC.

V usage is TRBV7-2 and J usage is TRBJ2-3, with 8 bases that match TRBD2. The germline CDR1 and CDR2 sequences are SGHTA and FQGNSA. This CDR3 is built from 16 residues. V lost 2 bases and J lost 2; bases outside the gene matches: 6. CDR3 bases: TGTGCCAGCAGCTTAATTTCAGCGGGAGTCACAGATACGCAGTATTTT. This translates into CASSLISAGVTDTQYF.

The CDR3 reads CASSRQGTGELFF. CDR3 nucleotide sequence: TGTGCCAGCAGCCGACAGGGAACCGGGGAGCTGTTTTTT. The chain carries TRBV11-3 and TRBJ2-2, with 7 positions matching TRBD1. V was clipped by 5 bases and J by 5 bases; unmatched bases: 2. The CDR3 runs 13 residues. Germline V gene sequence: CDR1 SGHNT, CDR2 YENEEA.

The chain uses TRBV28 and TRBJ1-1, with TRBD1 matching over 9 bases. V trimming: 4 bases; J trimming: 3 bases; junction bases outside the gene matches: 6. This CDR3 has 15 amino acids. Germline V gene sequence: CDR1 MDHEN, CDR2 SYDVKM. This CDR3 is CASSSPRTGDTEAFF. The CDR3 DNA follows: TGTGCCAGCAGTTCCCCAAGGACAGGGGACACTGAAGCTTTCTTT.

CDR3 amino acids: CASSRDRVYGYTF. The CDR3 DNA reads as TGTGCCAGCAGCCGAGACAGGGTCTATGGCTACACCTTC. The V gene is TRBV5-5, the J gene TRBJ1-2; 7 nucleotides line up with TRBD1. J was trimmed by 4 bases and V by 4 bases; bases with no gene match: 4. CDR1 is SGHKS and CDR2 is YYEKEE in the germline V gene (reference sequence). This CDR3 contains 13 residues.

The chain uses TRBV11-3 and TRBJ2-2, with 9 positions matching TRBD1. Germline values: CDR1 SGHNT, CDR2 YENEEA. This CDR3 is built from 16 residues. The J segment lost 4 bases and the V segment lost 6 bases, leaving 9 bases of the junction unmatched. CDR3 loop: CASSPQGALGTGELFF. CDR3 bases: TGTGCCAGCAGTCCACAGGGGGCTTTAGGCACCGGGGAGCTGTTTTTT.

This chain joins TRBV7-9 and TRBJ1-2; 8 bases agree with TRBD1. V gave up 5 bases and J gave up 8 bases; unmatched junction bases: 10. Per the germline V gene, CDR1 is SEHNR and CDR2 is FQNEAQ (reference sequence). The CDR3 runs to 14 residues. Here the CDR3 DNA reads TGTGCCAGCAGCACCGGGACAGGTGGTTTGGGCTACACCTTC. This translates into CASSTGTGGLGYTF.

This chain uses TRBV7-2 with TRBJ1-2, with 8 positions matching TRBD1. Germline V lookup: CDR1 SGHTA, CDR2 FQGNSA. The ends lost 5 bases at V and 7 bases at J; junction bases unmatched: 9. The CDR3 covers 14 residues. CDR3 nucleotide sequence: TGTGCCAGCAGCGCGGACAGGGCATTGGGTGGCTACACCTTC. It is translated as CASSADRALGGYTF.

The chain links TRBV28 to TRBJ2-1; 11 bases fit TRBD1. The CDR3 consists of 16 residues. The germline V gene has CDR1 MDHEN and CDR2 SYDVKM. Germline trimming cut 6 bases from V and 3 bases from J; bases unmatched to any gene: 7. CDR3 DNA sequence: TGTGCCAGCAGATCGACCGGGACAGGGGGCTACAATGAGCAGTTCTTC. This codes for CASRSTGTGGYNEQFF.

This chain uses TRBV4-2 with TRBJ2-2; 7 bases fit TRBD2. The germline V gene encodes CDR1 LGHNA and CDR2 YNFKEQ. The CDR3 spans 18 residues. The ends lost 0 bases at V and 0 bases at J; junction bases unmatched: 7. The CDR3 loop is CASSQEPNGGSNTGELFF. The DNA for the CDR3 is TGTGCCAGCAGCCAAGAACCCAACGGGGGGTCGAACACCGGGGAGCTGTTTTTT.

This clone was found once. V usage is TRBV6-2 or TRBV6-3 and J usage is TRBJ2-2; 10 bases are shared with TRBD2. This CDR3 region has 19 residues. Germline assignment: CDR1 MNHEY and CDR2 SVGEGT. Germline trimming cut 0 bases from V and 4 bases from J; bases unmatched to any gene: 11. The CDR3 loop reads CASSYSSWTSGLSTGELFF. CDR3 nucleotides: TGTGCCAGCAGTTACTCGTCCTGGACTAGCGGACTTTCCACCGGGGAGCTGTTTTTT.

V is TRBV5-4 and J is TRBJ2-7; 9 bases match TRBD1. Germline V gene lookup returns CDR1 SGHNT and CDR2 YYREEE (reference sequence). With V trimmed by 2 bases and J by 3 bases, 6 bases remained unmatched. This CDR3 has 15 amino acids. The CDR3 reads CASSLMGQGLYEQYF. CDR3 in DNA: TGTGCCAGCAGCTTAATGGGACAGGGACTCTACGAGCAGTACTTC.